Listed here are 12 T cell receptor beta chains from one sample, sequenced in a study of T cell changes during pregnancy in multiple sclerosis. Profiled with immunoSEQ multiplex PCR; TCRdb holds only in-frame clones, not every one. The table has 40,000 to 55,000 clones, roughly nine tenths seen once. Sample: peripheral blood, taken in the second trimester of pregnancy. The receptor set was obtained from a female donor in good health, enrolled as a control in a pregnancy study.

The gene calls are TRBV25-1 and TRBJ1-2; TRBD1 aligns across 7 bases. Trimming took 6 bases from V and 5 from J; bases not matched to a gene: 6. This CDR3 is built from 13 residues. Germline V gene sequence: CDR1 MGHDK, CDR2 SYGVNS. This CDR3 reads CASREGQVYGYTF. DNA of the CDR3: TGTGCCAGCAGGGAAGGACAGGTATATGGCTACACCTTC.

The chain employs TRBV27 and TRBJ2-1; 15 bases align to TRBD2. This CDR3 has 15 amino acids. Per germline, CDR1 MNHEY and CDR2 SMNVEV (reference sequence). Trimming at V came to 8 bases and at J to 7 bases, leaving 6 bases not matched to a gene. The CDR3 DNA reads as TGTGCCAGCGGTGGACTAGCGGGAGGGTCAAATGAGCAGTTCTTC. Its protein product is CASGGLAGGSNEQFF.

The chain uses TRBV5-4 and TRBJ1-1; D possibly corresponds to TRBD1 (5 bases). This CDR3 is 12 amino acids long. Germline loops: CDR1 SGHNT, CDR2 YYREEE (reference sequence). Trimming removed 0 bases at V and 11 bases at J, with 11 bases between. The DNA of the CDR3 is TGTGCCAGCAGCTTGGATGCGGGGGGTGCTTTCTTT. Translation: CASSLDAGGAFF. The full variable domain, in which reference TRBV5-4 and TRBJ1-1 provide the parts outside the CDR3, is ETGVTQSPTHLIKTRGQQVTLRCSSQSGHNTVSWYQQALGQGPQFIFQYYREEENGRGNFPPRFSGLQFPNYSSELNVNALELDDSALYLCASSLDAGGAFFGQGTRLTVV.

The rearrangement joins TRBV5-1 to TRBJ1-1; D gene ambiguous. Germline V gene sequence: CDR1 SGHRS, CDR2 YFSETQ. This CDR3 has 13 amino acids. The V end was cut by 0 bases, the J end by 4 bases, with 7 bases between. The CDR3 nucleotides are TGCGCCAGCAGCTTGGGGGAGGCCACTGAAGCTTTCTTT. It yields the protein CASSLGEATEAFF.

V is TRBV7-2 and J is TRBJ1-2; TRBD1 might be the D (5 bases). The germline gives CDR1 SGHTA, CDR2 FQGNSA. CDR3 length: 15 amino acids. Trimming took off 2 bases at V and 2 bases at J, with 12 bases between the two ends. CDR3: CASSLQARANYGYTF. In DNA form, the CDR3 reads TGTGCCAGCAGCTTACAGGCCAGGGCCAACTATGGCTACACCTTC.

This sequence joins TRBV5-1 and TRBJ1-1, with D hard to call. CDR1 is SGHRS and CDR2 is YFSETQ in the germline V gene. The CDR3 runs to 13 residues. Trimming took 0 bases from V and 5 from J, leaving 8 bases between them. CDR3 loop: CASSLALSTEAFF. The CDR3 coding sequence is TGCGCCAGCAGCTTGGCACTCTCGACTGAAGCTTTCTTT. The full variable domain, with the rest looked up from reference TRBV5-1 and TRBJ1-1, is KAGVTQTPRYLIKTRGQQVTLSCSPISGHRSVSWYQQTPGQGLQFLFEYFSETQRNKGNFPGRFSGRQFSNSRSEMNVSTLELGDSALYLCASSLALSTEAFFGQGTRLTVV.

The chain employs TRBV7-2 and TRBJ2-1; TRBD2 agrees at 11 bases. The CDR3 is made up of 16 amino acids. After removal of 6 bases from V and 4 bases from J, the junction contained 8 bases not matched to a gene. In germline, CDR1 is SGHTA, CDR2 FQGNSA. The CDR3 is CASSLSGTSGYNEQFF. CDR3 nucleotides: TGTGCCAGCAGTCTTTCCGGGACTAGCGGTTACAATGAGCAGTTCTTC.

This clone was observed a handful of times. The J gene is TRBJ2-5, the V gene TRBV2, with 14 bases identical to TRBD2. Per the germline V gene, CDR1 is SNHLY and CDR2 is FYNNEI. The CDR3 is 16 amino acids. Unmatched junction bases numbered 3, after V lost 2 bases and J lost 4 bases. In DNA, the CDR3 is TGTGCCAGCAGTGAACAGGGACTAGCGGGGGTAGAGACCCAGTACTTC. Amino acid sequence: CASSEQGLAGVETQYF.

The rearrangement links TRBV27 to TRBJ2-1, with a tentative D call TRBD1 (5 bases). CDR1 and CDR2 from the germline V gene are MNHEY and SMNVEV (reference sequence). The CDR3 length is 14 residues. The ends were cut back, 6 bases at V and 2 bases at J, with 11 bases in the middle. The CDR3 DNA sequence: TGTGCCAGCAGCTCTGGACAAACCTACAATGAGCAGTTCTTC. Translation gives CASSSGQTYNEQFF.

The chain combines TRBV18 with TRBJ2-3; 12 bases are a match to TRBD2. Unmatched junction bases numbered 4, after V lost 0 bases and J lost 3 bases. From germline, CDR1 is KGHSH and CDR2 LQKENI. CDR3 length equals 17 residues. The CDR3 spells CASSPPTLAGGTDTQYF. CDR3 in DNA: TGTGCCAGCTCACCACCGACACTAGCGGGGGGAACAGATACGCAGTATTTT.

This CDR3 is CSVDTSGGRTDTQYF. CDR3 DNA sequence: TGCAGCGTTGATACTAGCGGGGGCCGCACAGATACGCAGTATTTT. V usage is TRBV29-1 and J usage is TRBJ2-3, with 11 bases that match TRBD2. Germline V CDR1 and CDR2: SQVTM, ANQGSEA. This CDR3 region has 15 residues. With 3 bases clipped from V and 1 base from J, the junction kept 3 bases outside the gene matches.

V and J are TRBV6-1 and TRBJ1-2, with D hard to call. The CDR3 has 12 amino acids. Looked up from germline, CDR1 is MNHNS and CDR2 is SASEGT. The V gene lost 7 bases and the J gene lost 4 bases, with 10 bases spanning the gap. The DNA of the CDR3 is TGTGCCAGCACCCCTCCGCGCTATGGCTACACCTTC. This sequence encodes CASTPPRYGYTF.